This T cell receptor beta chain was documented in a study of blood T cell repertoires in COVID-19. In the authors' workflow: For nucleated cells, counts were estimated from reference gene primer amplification. Sequencing was performed with immunoSEQ multiplex PCR; in TCRdb, only in-frame clones are kept and a portion is missing. From that table come the V and J calls and clone size; the DNA was used to work out D and trimming. The sample includes hundreds of thousands of clones, roughly 88% of them seen just once. This TCR was sampled from an elderly man with acute or convalescent COVID-19. The specimen was peripheral blood.

In DNA form, the CDR3 reads TGTGCCAGCAGCCTGAGTGAAGCTTTCTTT. It specifies CASSLSEAFF. J is TRBJ1-1 and V is TRBV7-3; D gene uncertain. From germline, CDR1 is SGHTA and CDR2 FQGTGA. Deletions cut 5 bases from V and 7 bases from J, with 5 bases between. This CDR3 has 10 residues. Together with reference TRBV7-3 and TRBJ1-1, the CDR3 gives the full variable domain: GAGVSQTPSNKVTEKGKYVELRCDPISGHTALYWYRQSLGQGPEFLIYFQGTGAADDSGLPNDRFFAVRPEGSVSTLKIQRTERGDSAVYLCASSLSEAFFGQGTRLTVV.